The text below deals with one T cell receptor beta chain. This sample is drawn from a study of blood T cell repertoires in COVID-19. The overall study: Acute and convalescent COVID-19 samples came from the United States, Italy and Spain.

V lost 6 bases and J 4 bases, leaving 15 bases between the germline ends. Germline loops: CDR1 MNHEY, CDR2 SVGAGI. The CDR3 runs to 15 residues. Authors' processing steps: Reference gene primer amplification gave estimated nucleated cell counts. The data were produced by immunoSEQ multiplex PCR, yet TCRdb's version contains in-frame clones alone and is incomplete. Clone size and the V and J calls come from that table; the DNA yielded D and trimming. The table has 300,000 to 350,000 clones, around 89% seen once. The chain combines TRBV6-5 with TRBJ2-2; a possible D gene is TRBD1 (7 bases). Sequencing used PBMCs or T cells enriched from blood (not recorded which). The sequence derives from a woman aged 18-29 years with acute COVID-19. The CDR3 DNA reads TGTGCCAGCAGCCCAAACAGGGGAGGCACCGGGGAGCTGTTTTTT. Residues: CASSPNRGGTGELFF.